A selection of T cell receptor beta chains follows, all from one sample in a study of early T cells in non-severe SARS-CoV-2 infection. TCRdb re-called the 5' RACE reads with MiXCR, one entry per CDR3 protein. The sample yields 25,000 to 30,000 distinct CDR3 sequences, about 4.5% seen once. Sequencing input: whole blood. These receptors were obtained from an adult who was a healthcare worker with PCR-confirmed SARS-CoV-2 infection or an uninfected control (not recorded which). CDR3s include the opening cysteine and the closing phenylalanine or tryptophan. The order of the fields is CDR3 DNA, CDR3 protein, J gene, clone size, V gene, D gene. The D gene is left open where the match is weak. Part of the rows lack a size; the others show once, few, many or a class for expanded clones.

DNA: TGTGCCAGCAAGGGAGGGGGCTACAATGAGCAGTTCTTC
CDR3: CASKGGGYNEQFF
J: TRBJ2-1
size: many
V: TRBV7-6
D: NA

DNA: TGCGCCGTCAAAGGACTAGCGGGAGGGTGGCAGTACTTC
CDR3: CAVKGLAGGWQYF
J: TRBJ2-7
size: many
V: TRBV10-2
D: TRBD2

DNA: TGTGCCAGCAGCTTAGGTCTCAGCGGGGCCTACGAGCAGTACTTC
CDR3: CASSLGLSGAYEQYF
J: TRBJ2-7
size: many
V: TRBV13
D: TRBD2

DNA: TGCAGTGCTAGTGGGGTAGGCTACGAGCAGTACTTC
CDR3: CSASGVGYEQYF
J: TRBJ2-7
size: many
V: TRBV20-1
D: NA

DNA: TGTGCCAGCAGTCAAGCGGGAGCCCTAGATACGCAGTATTTT
CDR3: CASSQAGALDTQYF
J: TRBJ2-3
size: many
V: TRBV25-1
D: TRBD2

DNA: TGTGCCAGTAGAGAGACGAGGGCGGCTAATGAAAAACTGTTTTTT
CDR3: CASRETRAANEKLFF
J: TRBJ1-4
size: many
V: TRBV19
D: NA

DNA: TGCGCCAGCAGCTTGGTCCCGGGACAGGGCACAGATACGCAGTATTTT
CDR3: CASSLVPGQGTDTQYF
J: TRBJ2-3
size: many
V: TRBV5-1
D: TRBD1

DNA: TGTGCCAGCAGTCCTCGACAGGTTTCCTACGAGCAGTACTTC
CDR3: CASSPRQVSYEQYF
J: TRBJ2-7
size: NA
V: TRBV6-2/TRBV6-3
D: NA

DNA: TGTGCCAGCTCACGACTTCCTAGGACTAGCGATCCCGGGGAGCTGTTTTTT
CDR3: CASSRLPRTSDPGELFF
J: TRBJ2-2
size: many
V: TRBV18
D: TRBD2

DNA: TGCAGTGCTAGGGACAGGGGTTTTACAGATACGCAGTATTTT
CDR3: CSARDRGFTDTQYF
J: TRBJ2-3
size: many
V: TRBV20-1
D: TRBD1

DNA: TGTGCCAGTAGTAACCGACAGGATAGCACAGATACGCAGTATTTT
CDR3: CASSNRQDSTDTQYF
J: TRBJ2-3
size: many
V: TRBV19
D: NA

DNA: TGCGCCAGCAGCCAAGGAGAGGGAATTGGGGAGACCCAGTACTTC
CDR3: CASSQGEGIGETQYF
J: TRBJ2-5
size: many
V: TRBV4-3
D: NA

DNA: TGCAGCGTTGCCAGGTTCCTGACAGGTCATGAGCAGTTCTTC
CDR3: CSVARFLTGHEQFF
J: TRBJ2-1
size: many
V: TRBV29-1
D: NA

DNA: TGTGCCAGCAGCTTTACAGGGCTGGGGACGGGACTAGCGGAACAAGAGACCCAGTACTTC
CDR3: CASSFTGLGTGLAEQETQYF
J: TRBJ2-5
size: many
V: TRBV7-2
D: TRBD2

DNA: TGCAGTGCTAGAGATCGCAAGGGTTGGGGCTATGGCTACACCTTC
CDR3: CSARDRKGWGYGYTF
J: TRBJ1-2
size: medium-sized
V: TRBV20-1
D: NA

DNA: TGTGCCAGCAGCCCGACTAGTTCGGGATTGGATGAGCAGTTCTTC
CDR3: CASSPTSSGLDEQFF
J: TRBJ2-1
size: many
V: TRBV6-2/TRBV6-3
D: NA

DNA: TGTGCCAGCAGCTTAGCGGGGGGGGCGTCCTCAGGGACCCAGTACTTC
CDR3: CASSLAGGASSGTQYF
J: TRBJ2-5
size: many
V: TRBV7-2
D: NA

DNA: TGTGCCAGCAGCTTGTTTCTAGCGTTCGATGAGCAGTTCTTC
CDR3: CASSLFLAFDEQFF
J: TRBJ2-1
size: many
V: TRBV5-4
D: NA

DNA: TGTGCCAGCAGCCGGGACAGGCCGATGGGATACACTGAAGCTTTCTTT
CDR3: CASSRDRPMGYTEAFF
J: TRBJ1-1
size: many
V: TRBV5-6
D: TRBD1

DNA: TGTGCCACAGGGGGCAAACACAATGAGCAGTTCTTC
CDR3: CATGGKHNEQFF
J: TRBJ2-1
size: many
V: TRBV10-3
D: TRBD1

DNA: TGTGCCAGCAGCTTCCGCTGGGGGGGTGGTGAAGCTTTCTTT
CDR3: CASSFRWGGGEAFF
J: TRBJ1-1
size: many
V: TRBV7-2
D: NA

DNA: TGTGCCAGCAGTTTATTAATCGTGACAGCGGGAGTCACCGGGGAGCTGTTTTTT
CDR3: CASSLLIVTAGVTGELFF
J: TRBJ2-2
size: many
V: TRBV28
D: TRBD2

DNA: TGTGCCATCAGTGACTCTAACACCTACAATGAGCAGTTCTTC
CDR3: CAISDSNTYNEQFF
J: TRBJ2-1
size: many
V: TRBV10-3
D: NA

DNA: TGCAGCGTTGATGAGCTAGCGGGAAGTGAGCAGTTCTTC
CDR3: CSVDELAGSEQFF
J: TRBJ2-1
size: few
V: TRBV29-1
D: TRBD2

DNA: TGCAGTGCTACTTCGGGATTCATGAGCGGCACCGAGTTCTTC
CDR3: CSATSGFMSGTEFF
J: TRBJ2-1
size: many
V: TRBV20-1
D: NA

DNA: TGTGCCAGCAGACCTAATCGGTCGGGGAATGAGCAGTTCTTC
CDR3: CASRPNRSGNEQFF
J: TRBJ2-1
size: few
V: TRBV6-1
D: NA

DNA: TGTGCCAGCAGTTACGTCCCGGGGACAGGGCCGAGAATTTCCTACAATGAGCAGTTCTTC
CDR3: CASSYVPGTGPRISYNEQFF
J: TRBJ2-1
size: few
V: TRBV6-6
D: TRBD1

DNA: TGCAGTGCTAGTGAAACAGGGGGCCGACAGCCCCAGCATTTT
CDR3: CSASETGGRQPQHF
J: TRBJ1-5
size: many
V: TRBV20-1
D: TRBD1

DNA: TGTGCCAGCAGCGTAAGACAGGGTGGCAATCAGCCCCAGCATTTT
CDR3: CASSVRQGGNQPQHF
J: TRBJ1-5
size: many
V: TRBV7-2
D: TRBD1

DNA: TGTGCCAGCAGTTATAGCGGGAGTATCCGGGGTAACAATGAGCAGTTCTTC
CDR3: CASSYSGSIRGNNEQFF
J: TRBJ2-1
size: NA
V: TRBV6-2/TRBV6-3
D: TRBD2

DNA: TGTGCCAGCAGCCCGGGACTAGCGGGAGGCCATGAGCAGTTCTTC
CDR3: CASSPGLAGGHEQFF
J: TRBJ2-1
size: many
V: TRBV14
D: TRBD2

DNA: TGCAGTGTCAGTCACGGCATTGGTTATGGCTACACCTTC
CDR3: CSVSHGIGYGYTF
J: TRBJ1-2
size: many
V: TRBV20-1
D: NA

DNA: TGCGCCAGCAGCTTCGGGGGAGATAGCAATCAGCCCCAGCATTTT
CDR3: CASSFGGDSNQPQHF
J: TRBJ1-5
size: NA
V: TRBV5-1
D: NA

DNA: TGTGCCAGCAGTTACCGACAGTGGGAGACCCAGTACTTC
CDR3: CASSYRQWETQYF
J: TRBJ2-5
size: many
V: TRBV6-6
D: NA

DNA: TGCAGTGCAACTTCTATAGAGGGATACTATGGCTACACCTTC
CDR3: CSATSIEGYYGYTF
J: TRBJ1-2
size: few
V: TRBV20-1
D: NA

DNA: TGTGCCAGCAGCTATACTAGCGGGAACAACGAGCAGTACTTC
CDR3: CASSYTSGNNEQYF
J: TRBJ2-7
size: many
V: TRBV5-6
D: TRBD2

DNA: TGTGCCAGCAGTGAACCGTCTGTTGGGACCTACGAGCAGTACTTC
CDR3: CASSEPSVGTYEQYF
J: TRBJ2-7
size: many
V: TRBV6-1
D: NA

DNA: TGTGCCAGCAGCAACCTGGACCGGTACCAAGAGACCCAGTACTTC
CDR3: CASSNLDRYQETQYF
J: TRBJ2-5
size: few
V: TRBV7-9
D: NA

DNA: TGTGCCAGCAGCTCCCCTGGGTTCGAGCAGTACTTC
CDR3: CASSSPGFEQYF
J: TRBJ2-7
size: many
V: TRBV7-2
D: NA

DNA: TGTGCCTGGAAAAGGACAGGATGGGATACGCAGTATTTT
CDR3: CAWKRTGWDTQYF
J: TRBJ2-3
size: many
V: TRBV30
D: TRBD1

DNA: TGTGCCAGCAGCTTAGGGGGCACAAGCGCTGGGGCCAACGTCCTGACTTTC
CDR3: CASSLGGTSAGANVLTF
J: TRBJ2-6
size: many
V: TRBV7-3
D: NA

DNA: TGCAGTGCTAGAGCGAACCGACAGGGGAACACTGAAGCTTTCTTT
CDR3: CSARANRQGNTEAFF
J: TRBJ1-1
size: many
V: TRBV20-1
D: TRBD1